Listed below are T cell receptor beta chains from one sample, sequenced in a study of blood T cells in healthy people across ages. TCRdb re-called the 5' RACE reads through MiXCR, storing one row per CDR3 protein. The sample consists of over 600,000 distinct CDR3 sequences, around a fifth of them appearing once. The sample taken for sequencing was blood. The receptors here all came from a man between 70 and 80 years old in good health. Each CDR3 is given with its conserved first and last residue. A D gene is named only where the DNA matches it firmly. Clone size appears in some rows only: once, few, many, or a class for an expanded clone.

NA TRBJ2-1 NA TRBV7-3 CASSPRGGRTYNEQFF TGTGCCAGCAGCCCTAGGGGCGGAAGGACCTACAATGAGCAGTTCTTC
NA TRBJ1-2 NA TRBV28 CASSLSGVYGYTF TGTGCCAGCAGTTTATCAGGCGTCTATGGCTACACCTTC
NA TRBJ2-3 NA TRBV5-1 CASSLGGAATDTQYF TGCGCCAGCAGCCTGGGGGGAGCGGCGACAGATACGCAGTATTTT
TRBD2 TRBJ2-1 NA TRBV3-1 CASSPSGSEDEQFF TGTGCCAGCAGCCCGAGCGGGAGTGAGGATGAGCAGTTCTTC
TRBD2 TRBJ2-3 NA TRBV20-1 CSASRLAGGVTDTQYF TGCAGTGCTAGCCGACTAGCGGGAGGGGTCACAGATACGCAGTATTTT
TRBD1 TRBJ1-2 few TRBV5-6 CASINSGAGGYGYTF TGTGCCAGCATCAATTCGGGTGCAGGGGGCTATGGCTACACCTTC
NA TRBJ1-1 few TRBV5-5 CASSLETGGGEAFF TGTGCCAGCAGCTTGGAAACGGGGGGTGGTGAAGCTTTCTTT
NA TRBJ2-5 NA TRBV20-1 CSAHRAETQYF TGCAGTGCTCACAGGGCAGAGACCCAGTACTTC
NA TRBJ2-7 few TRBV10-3 CAISDGNYEQYF TGTGCCATCAGTGACGGCAACTACGAGCAGTACTTC
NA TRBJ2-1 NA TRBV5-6 CASSFKRSYNEQFF TGTGCCAGCAGCTTCAAACGGTCCTACAATGAGCAGTTCTTC
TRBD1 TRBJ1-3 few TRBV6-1 CASNEALGTASGSAIYF TGTGCCAGCAATGAAGCGCTTGGGACAGCTTCGGGTAGCGCCATATATTTT
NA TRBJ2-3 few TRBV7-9 CASRNPGLTDTQYF TGTGCCAGCAGGAATCCGGGGCTCACAGATACGCAGTATTTT
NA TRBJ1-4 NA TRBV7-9 CASSHGTPTNEKLFF TGTGCCAGCAGCCACGGGACGCCAACTAATGAAAAACTGTTTTTT
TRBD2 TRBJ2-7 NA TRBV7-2 CASSIGAGAGTYEQYF TGTGCCAGCAGCATAGGGGCGGGAGCGGGGACCTACGAGCAGTACTTC
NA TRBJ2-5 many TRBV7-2 CASSLDWAGMQTQYF TGTGCCAGCAGCTTAGATTGGGCAGGGATGCAGACCCAGTACTTC
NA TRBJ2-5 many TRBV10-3 CAISAGTPEGTQYF TGTGCCATCAGCGCCGGGACTCCGGAGGGGACCCAGTACTTC
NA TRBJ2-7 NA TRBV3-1 CASSQFLRGGYEQYF TGTGCCAGCAGCCAGTTTCTGCGGGGCGGTTACGAGCAGTACTTC